This TCR beta chain is drawn from a study of persistence of HIV-infected CD4 T cells (TCRdb year 2020). General notes on the study: CMV- and HIV-1 Gag-responding CD4+ T cells were isolated from ART-treated individuals so that antigen-driven clonal expansion of HIV-1-infected cells could be examined. Participants had been on suppressive ART for a median of around eight years. Peripheral blood samples of up to about 180 mL were collected at multiple time points, except for two participants, who underwent leukapheresis at a single time point. The clonality of all cells in each sorted population was assessed by TCRbeta sequencing, whereas the clonality of infected cells was assessed by proviral sequencing. In the cross-participant TCR cluster analysis, eight or nine participants were included for CMV and 7 participants were included for Gag.

Overall study outcomes, separate from this receptor: Because the TCR analyses were done in bulk, restricting them to just the rare CMV-responding cells that actually carried HIV-1 proviruses was not possible. Enrichment of degenerate expanded CDR3beta sequences was found in antigen-responding cells, suggesting convergent selection of CD4+ responses to CMV and Gag. Only a small number of individuals took part in the study, and only a limited range of antigens was tested. TCRbeta richness in CMV- and Gag-responding cells was significantly lower than in anti-CD3/anti-CD28-responding cells; CMV-responding cells had higher oligoclonality than CD3/CD28-stimulated and Gag-responding cells. A correlation was observed between TCR oligoclonality and proviral oligoclonality within the same sorted populations.

The immunoSEQ hsTCRB assay version 4 in survey mode was used to sequence TCRbeta repertoires from genomic DNA. Genomic DNA was diluted to around 10 ng/uL, using up to roughly 1 ug per sample for TCRbeta sequencing. In the original analysis: TCRbeta data were analyzed in ImmunoSeq Analyzer 3.0, with diversity computed on productive nucleotide rearrangements. The improved Chao index was used to estimate lower-bound TCR diversity, and the Gini coefficient was used to estimate clonality using the Immunarch R package. When different nucleotide rearrangements encoded the same CDR3beta amino acid sequence, each rearrangement was treated as a distinct clonotype. Differential abundance analysis identified TCRbeta sequences significantly enriched in antigen-responding cells relative to anti-CD3/anti-CD28-activated cells. GLIPH2 clustered TCRs by predicted peptide-MHC specificity, both within individual participants and across merged participant data sets. TCRdb stores this immuneACCESS table with in-frame sequences only. Part of the clones is absent; in the studies checked, under half of the shortfall reflects unresolved V genes, and no reason is known for the rest. The V and J calls and clone size were taken over from that table, and D and trimming were inferred from the DNA. For this sample the table gives 30,000 or so clones, of which 75% to 85% were detected only once. The ten largest clones represent 18% of the sample.

Looking up the germline V gene yields CDR1 MDHEN and CDR2 SYDVKM. The CDR3, cysteine through phenylalanine, is 14 amino acids long. Only the CDR3 region is kept as DNA, spanning 42 bases read in frame from base 1. V is cut by 8 bases and J by 8 bases, and the space between the germline ends is 19 bases. As for this clone: Its antigen target is currently unknown. No much larger clonotype is one base removed from it; base qualities were not supplied.

The treatment or condition label here, explained by the study, means: suppressive antiretroviral therapy. A pool of overlapping HIV-1 Gag 15-mer peptides was used at about 1 ug per peptide per mL for cell stimulation. Memory CD4+ T cells that did not respond, being CD40L-negative, CD69-negative and CD45RO-high, were sorted as memory populations depleted of antigen-responding cells. Participants were HIV-1-infected adults who started suppressive ART during chronic infection. For at least 4 years, the participants' plasma HIV-1 RNA had been undetectable, below 50 copies/mL. To be included, a participant needed positive CMV serology and a CD4+ T cell count above 400 cells/uL. Before stimulation, PBMCs were isolated using density centrifugation and then depleted of CD8+ T cells. For approximately 20 hours, the CD8-depleted PBMCs were stimulated with anti-CD28/CD49d costimulation, a CD40-blocking antibody, and enfuvirtide to prevent new infections. Cells were sorted on a Beckman Coulter MoFlo Legacy or XDP sorter, with propidium iodide excluding dead cells. For samples with more than one million cells, genomic DNA was extracted with the QIAamp DNA Mini Kit, and for all other samples the Quick-DNA Microprep Kit was used.

This sample comprised CD4+ T cells sorted from PBMCs after approximately 19-hour stimulation, obtained from a patient who received antiretroviral therapy. Sample cell subset or site, as interpreted from the label and publication: CD40L-CD69- CD45RO-high memory CD4 T cells not responding to Gag peptides. The TCR sequence derives from an adult woman with HIV who was CMV-seropositive. The chain couples TRBV28 to TRBJ2-1; perhaps TRBD1 is the D gene, with 6 bases matching. In nucleotide form, the sequence is TGTGCCAGCGGGGAACCAGGGGCCCTTCATGAGCAGTTCTTC. Its protein reads: CASGEPGALHEQFF.